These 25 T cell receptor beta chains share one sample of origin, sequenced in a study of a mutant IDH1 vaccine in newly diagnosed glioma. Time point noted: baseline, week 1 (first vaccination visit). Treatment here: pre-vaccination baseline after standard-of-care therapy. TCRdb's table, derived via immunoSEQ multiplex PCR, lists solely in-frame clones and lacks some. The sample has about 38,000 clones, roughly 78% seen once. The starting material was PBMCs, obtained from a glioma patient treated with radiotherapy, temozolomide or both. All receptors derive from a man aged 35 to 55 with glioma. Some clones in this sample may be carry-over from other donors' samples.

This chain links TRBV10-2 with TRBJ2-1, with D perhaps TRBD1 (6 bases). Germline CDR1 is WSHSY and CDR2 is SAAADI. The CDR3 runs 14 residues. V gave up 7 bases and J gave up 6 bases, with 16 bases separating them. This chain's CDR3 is CASTRSGEGNEQFF. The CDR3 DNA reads TGCGCCAGCACTAGGTCAGGGGAAGGCAATGAGCAGTTCTTC.

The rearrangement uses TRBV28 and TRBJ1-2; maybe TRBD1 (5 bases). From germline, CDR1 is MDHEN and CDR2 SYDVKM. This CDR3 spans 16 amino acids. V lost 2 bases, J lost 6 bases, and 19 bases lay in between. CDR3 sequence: CASSLQAGNAAHGYTF. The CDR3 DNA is TGTGCCAGCAGTTTACAGGCAGGGAATGCCGCTCATGGCTACACCTTC.

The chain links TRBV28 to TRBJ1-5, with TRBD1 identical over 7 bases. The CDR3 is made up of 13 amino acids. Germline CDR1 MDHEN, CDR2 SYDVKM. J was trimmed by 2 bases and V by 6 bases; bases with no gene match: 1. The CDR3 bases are TGTGCCAGCAGAACAGGGGGCAATCAGCCCCAGCATTTT. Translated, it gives CASRTGGNQPQHF.

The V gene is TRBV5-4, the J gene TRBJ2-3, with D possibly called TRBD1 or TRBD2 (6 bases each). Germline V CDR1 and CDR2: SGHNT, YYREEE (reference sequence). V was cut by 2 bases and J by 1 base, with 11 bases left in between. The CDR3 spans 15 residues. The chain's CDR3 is CASSLGGRGTDTQYF. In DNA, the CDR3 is TGTGCCAGCAGCTTAGGGGGGCGGGGCACAGATACGCAGTATTTT.

The CDR3 is CAWSQSSVRQYF. The CDR3 DNA reads as TGTGCCTGGAGTCAGTCATCGGTTAGGCAGTACTTC. The V and J genes are TRBV30 and TRBJ2-7; no clear D gene. CDR3 length equals 12 residues. Trimming cost V 2 bases and J 9 bases, with 14 bases left between them. Germline assignment: CDR1 GTSNPN and CDR2 SVGIG (reference sequence).

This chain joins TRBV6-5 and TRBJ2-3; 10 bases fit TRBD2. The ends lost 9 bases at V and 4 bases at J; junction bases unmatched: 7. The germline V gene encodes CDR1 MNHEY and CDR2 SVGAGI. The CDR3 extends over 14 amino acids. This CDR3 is CASREAGGPDTQYF. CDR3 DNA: TGTGCCAGTAGAGAAGCGGGGGGGCCAGATACGCAGTATTTT.

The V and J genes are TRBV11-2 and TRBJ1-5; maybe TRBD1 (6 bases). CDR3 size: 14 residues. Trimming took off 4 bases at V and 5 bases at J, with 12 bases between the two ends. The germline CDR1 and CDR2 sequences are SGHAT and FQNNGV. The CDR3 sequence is CASSSTRGDQPQHF. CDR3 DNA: TGTGCCAGCAGCTCCACCAGGGGAGATCAGCCCCAGCATTTT.

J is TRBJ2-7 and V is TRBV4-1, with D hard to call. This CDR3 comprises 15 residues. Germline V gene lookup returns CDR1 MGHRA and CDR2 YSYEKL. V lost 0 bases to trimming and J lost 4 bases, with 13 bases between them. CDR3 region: CASSQEGIYGYEQYF. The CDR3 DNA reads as TGCGCCAGCAGCCAAGAAGGGATTTATGGTTACGAGCAGTACTTC.

In DNA, the CDR3 is TGTGCCAGCTCACACCCAGGGGATCCGAATGAAAAACTGTTTTTT. Residues: CASSHPGDPNEKLFF. The chain has TRBV18 and TRBJ1-4, with D maybe TRBD1 (6 bases). CDR1 and CDR2 from the germline V gene are KGHSH and LQKENI. The CDR3 spans 15 residues. Trimming pared 4 bases from V and 5 bases from J, leaving 14 bases between.

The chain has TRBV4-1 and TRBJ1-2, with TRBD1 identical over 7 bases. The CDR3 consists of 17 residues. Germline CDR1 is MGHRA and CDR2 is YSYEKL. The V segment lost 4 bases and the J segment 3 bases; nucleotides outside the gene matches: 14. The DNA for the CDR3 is TGCGCCAGCAGCCGCGCCTTCTTGGACAGGATCGACTATGGCTACACCTTC. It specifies CASSRAFLDRIDYGYTF.

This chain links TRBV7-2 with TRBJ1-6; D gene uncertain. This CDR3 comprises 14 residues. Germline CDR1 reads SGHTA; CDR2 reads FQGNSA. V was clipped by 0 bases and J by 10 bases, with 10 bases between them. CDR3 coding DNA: TGTGCCAGCAGCTTAGCTGTGGTGGCATCACCCCTCCACTTT. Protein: CASSLAVVASPLHF.

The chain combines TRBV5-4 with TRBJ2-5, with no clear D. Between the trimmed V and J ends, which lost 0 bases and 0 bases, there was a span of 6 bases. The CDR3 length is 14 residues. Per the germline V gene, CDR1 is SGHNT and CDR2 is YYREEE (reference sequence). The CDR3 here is CASSLGGNQETQYF. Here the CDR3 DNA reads TGTGCCAGCAGCTTGGGCGGTAACCAAGAGACCCAGTACTTC. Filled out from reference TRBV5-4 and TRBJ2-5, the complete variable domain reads ETGVTQSPTHLIKTRGQQVTLRCSSQSGHNTVSWYQQALGQGPQFIFQYYREEENGRGNFPPRFSGLQFPNYSSELNVNALELDDSALYLCASSLGGNQETQYFGPGTRLLVL.

This CDR3 is CASSLSEAVATQYF. CDR3 bases: TGCGCCAGCAGCTTGTCTGAGGCCGTTGCTACGCAGTATTTT. J is TRBJ2-3 and V is TRBV5-1, with D unclear. The V end lost 1 base, the J end lost 8 bases, and 14 bases lay between the germline ends. This CDR3 region has 14 residues. The germline gives CDR1 SGHRS, CDR2 YFSETQ. The variable domain in full, with the rest retrieved from reference TRBV5-1 and TRBJ2-3, is KAGVTQTPRYLIKTRGQQVTLSCSPISGHRSVSWYQQTPGQGLQFLFEYFSETQRNKGNFPGRFSGRQFSNSRSEMNVSTLELGDSALYLCASSLSEAVATQYFGPGTRLTVL.

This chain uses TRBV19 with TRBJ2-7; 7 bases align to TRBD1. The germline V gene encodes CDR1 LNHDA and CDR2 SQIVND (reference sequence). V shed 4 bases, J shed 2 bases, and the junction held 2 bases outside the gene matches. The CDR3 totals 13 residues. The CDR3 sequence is CASSRDSTYEQYF. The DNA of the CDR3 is TGTGCCAGTAGTAGGGACAGCACCTACGAGCAGTACTTC.

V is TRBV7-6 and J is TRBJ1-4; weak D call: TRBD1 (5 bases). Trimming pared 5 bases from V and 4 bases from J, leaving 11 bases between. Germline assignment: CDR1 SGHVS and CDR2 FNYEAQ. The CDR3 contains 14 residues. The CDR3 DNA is TGTGCCAGCAGCCGGGGACTGGGTAATGAAAAACTGTTTTTT. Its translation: CASSRGLGNEKLFF.

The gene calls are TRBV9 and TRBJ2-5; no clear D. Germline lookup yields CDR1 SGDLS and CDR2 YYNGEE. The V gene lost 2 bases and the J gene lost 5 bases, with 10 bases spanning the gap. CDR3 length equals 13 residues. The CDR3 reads CASSVFTEETQYF. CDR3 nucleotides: TGTGCCAGCAGCGTCTTTACCGAGGAGACCCAGTACTTC.

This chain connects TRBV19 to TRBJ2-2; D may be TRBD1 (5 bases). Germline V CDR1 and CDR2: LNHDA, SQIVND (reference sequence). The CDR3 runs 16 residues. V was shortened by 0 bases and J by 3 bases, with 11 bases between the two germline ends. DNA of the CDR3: TGTGCCAGTAGTATAGATGCAGGGTCGCACACCGGGGAGCTGTTTTTT. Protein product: CASSIDAGSHTGELFF. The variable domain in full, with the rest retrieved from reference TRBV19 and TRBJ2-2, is DGGITQSPKYLFRKEGQNVTLSCEQNLNHDAMYWYRQDPGQGLRLIYYSQIVNDFQKGDIAEGYSVSREKKESFPLTVTSAQKNPTAFYLCASSIDAGSHTGELFFGEGSRLTVL.

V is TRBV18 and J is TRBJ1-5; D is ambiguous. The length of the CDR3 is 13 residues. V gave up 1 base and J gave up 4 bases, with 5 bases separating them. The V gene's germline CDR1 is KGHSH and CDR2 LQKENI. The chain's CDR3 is CASSPQENQPQHF. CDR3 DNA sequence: TGTGCCAGCTCACCACAGGAGAATCAGCCCCAGCATTTT.

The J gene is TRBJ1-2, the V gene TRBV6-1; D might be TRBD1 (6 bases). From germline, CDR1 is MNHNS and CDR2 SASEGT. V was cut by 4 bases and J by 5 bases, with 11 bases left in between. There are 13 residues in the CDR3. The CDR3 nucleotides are TGTGCCAGCAGTGGTACAGGGCGGTATGGCTACACCTTC. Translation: CASSGTGRYGYTF.

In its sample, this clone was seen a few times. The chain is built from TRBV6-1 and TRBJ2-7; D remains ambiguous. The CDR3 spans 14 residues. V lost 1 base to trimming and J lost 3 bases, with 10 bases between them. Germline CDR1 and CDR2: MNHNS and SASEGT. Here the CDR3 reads CASSEGPTSYEQYF. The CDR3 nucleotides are TGTGCCAGCAGTGAAGGACCAACAAGCTACGAGCAGTACTTC.

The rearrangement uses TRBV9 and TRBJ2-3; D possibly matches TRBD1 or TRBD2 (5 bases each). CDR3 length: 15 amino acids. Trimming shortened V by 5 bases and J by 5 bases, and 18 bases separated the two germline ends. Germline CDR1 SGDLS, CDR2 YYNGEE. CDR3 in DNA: TGTGCCAGCAGTTTGGGGACCCCAGGAGGAGATACGCAGTATTTT. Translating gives CASSLGTPGGDTQYF.

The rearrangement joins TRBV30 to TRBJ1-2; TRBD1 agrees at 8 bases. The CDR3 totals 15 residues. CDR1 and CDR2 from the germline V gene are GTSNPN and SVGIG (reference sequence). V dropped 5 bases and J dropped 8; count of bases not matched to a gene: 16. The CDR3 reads CAWVYRDRGLGGYTF. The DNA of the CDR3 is TGTGCCTGGGTGTACCGCGACAGGGGTCTTGGCGGCTACACCTTC.

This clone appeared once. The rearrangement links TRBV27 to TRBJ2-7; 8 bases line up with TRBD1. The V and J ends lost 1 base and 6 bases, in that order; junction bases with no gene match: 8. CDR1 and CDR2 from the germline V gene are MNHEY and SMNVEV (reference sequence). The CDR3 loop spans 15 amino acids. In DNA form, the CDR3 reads TGTGCCAGCAGTTTATATTTCGGACAGGGAGGCGAGCAGTACTTC. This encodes CASSLYFGQGGEQYF.

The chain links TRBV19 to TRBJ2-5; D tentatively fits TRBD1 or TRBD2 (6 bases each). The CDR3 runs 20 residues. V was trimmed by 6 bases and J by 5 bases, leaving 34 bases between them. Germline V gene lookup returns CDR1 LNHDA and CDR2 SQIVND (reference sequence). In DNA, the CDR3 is TGTGCCAGTAGCCTATTTTGGAGTAACGAGGGGGGTGACCCATGGGAGACCCAGTACTTC. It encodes CASSLFWSNEGGDPWETQYF.

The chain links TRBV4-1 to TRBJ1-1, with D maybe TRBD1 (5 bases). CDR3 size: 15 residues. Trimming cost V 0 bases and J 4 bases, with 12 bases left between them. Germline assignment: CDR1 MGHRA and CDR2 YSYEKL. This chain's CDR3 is CASSQDRGGSTEAFF. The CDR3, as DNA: TGCGCCAGCAGCCAAGATCGTGGGGGAAGCACTGAAGCTTTCTTT.